Given below is one T cell receptor beta chain in context. Antigen unknown. The V gene's germline CDR1 is SEHNR and CDR2 FQNEAQ (reference sequence). The CDR3 totals 13 residues. For TCR beta, cDNA was produced by 5'RACE template switching with UMIs. No DNA is given; TCRdb re-called the 5' RACE reads and lists each CDR3 protein once. Its table lists 140,000 or so distinct CDR3 sequences. The data were obtained in a study of T cells expressing NK-cell markers. Looking at the study overall: Sorted CD3+CD56+NKG2C+, CD3+CD56+NKG2C- and CD3+CD56-NKG2C+ T-cell subsets were beta-chain profiled.

Regarding the study as a whole: NKG2C+ dominant clonotype frequencies in roughly six donors were roughly 1.0-7.5% of CD8+ T cells. These clonotypes also led the CD3+CD56-NKG2C+ fraction in a handful of donors.

The sample taken for sequencing was blood T cells: a sorted CD56 or NKG2C T cell subset, CD4+ or CD8+ T cells, or bulk PBMC T cells (not recorded which). The gene calls are TRBV7-9 and TRBJ1-2. This TCR was recovered from a man younger than 30 in good health. CDR3 region: CASRRTGLDGYTF.